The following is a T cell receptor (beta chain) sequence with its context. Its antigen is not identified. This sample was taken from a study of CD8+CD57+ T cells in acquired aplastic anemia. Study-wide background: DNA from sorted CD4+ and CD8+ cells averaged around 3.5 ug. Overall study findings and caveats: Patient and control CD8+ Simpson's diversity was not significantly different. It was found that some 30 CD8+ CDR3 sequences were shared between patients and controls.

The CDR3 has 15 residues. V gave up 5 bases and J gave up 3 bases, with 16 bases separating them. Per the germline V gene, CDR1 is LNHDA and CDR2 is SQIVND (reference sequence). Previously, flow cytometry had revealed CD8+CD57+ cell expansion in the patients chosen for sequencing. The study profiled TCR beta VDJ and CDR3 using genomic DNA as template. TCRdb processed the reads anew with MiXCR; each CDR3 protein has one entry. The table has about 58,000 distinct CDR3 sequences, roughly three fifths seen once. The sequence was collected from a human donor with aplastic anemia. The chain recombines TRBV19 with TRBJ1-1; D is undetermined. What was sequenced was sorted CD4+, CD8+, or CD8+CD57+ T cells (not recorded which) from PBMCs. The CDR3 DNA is TGTGCCAGTAGTCAACCGGCACGGGCGGACACTGAAGCTTTCTTT. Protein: CASSQPARADTEAFF. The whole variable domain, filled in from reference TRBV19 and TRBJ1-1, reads DGGITQSPKYLFRKEGQNVTLSCEQNLNHDAMYWYRQDPGQGLRLIYYSQIVNDFQKGDIAEGYSVSREKKESFPLTVTSAQKNPTAFYLCASSQPARADTEAFFGQGTRLTVV.